Each of the 29 T cell receptor beta chains below was sequenced from the same sample in a study of cytomegalovirus exposure and HLA in healthy donors. PCR used 60 Vbeta primers and 13 Jbeta primers. Measured with immunoSEQ multiplex PCR; TCRdb has only the in-frame clones, and not every one. The top ten hold around 2.1% of the sample, which has 150,000 to 200,000 clones, approximately 80% seen once. The sample was PBMCs. The receptors originated from a man between 50 and 59 years old in good health and CMV-seropositive.

The J gene is TRBJ2-5, the V gene TRBV7-6, with D perhaps TRBD1 (5 bases). The DNA end is more similar to TRBJ2-7, so the J call may be wrong. The CDR3 consists of 13 residues. Germline CDR1 SGHVS, CDR2 FNYEAQ. CDR3 amino acids: CASSLKGHYEQYF. CDR3 coding DNA: TGTGCCAGCAGCTTAAAAGGACACTACGAGCAGTACTTC.

A single count supports this clone. The chain links TRBV10-1 to TRBJ1-1; a possible D gene is TRBD1 (5 bases). This CDR3 contains 15 residues. The germline V gene encodes CDR1 WNHNN and CDR2 SYGVQD (reference sequence). V was pared by 2 bases and J by 2 bases, with 12 bases between. CDR3 protein: CASSEKRGQNTEAFF. CDR3 DNA sequence: TGCGCCAGCAGTGAGAAGAGAGGACAAAACACTGAAGCTTTCTTT.

This chain uses TRBV7-9 with TRBJ2-1; 15 nucleotides line up with TRBD2. Per germline, CDR1 SEHNR and CDR2 FQNEAQ (reference sequence). The CDR3 is 16 residues long. The junction had 10 bases not matched to a gene; V was cut back by 4 bases and J by 12 bases. The CDR3: CASSSPYRGLAGGQFF. The CDR3 bases are TGTGCCAGCAGCTCACCCTACCGGGGACTAGCGGGGGGGCAGTTCTTC.

J is TRBJ2-5 and V is TRBV5-1; 7 bases line up with TRBD2. With V trimmed by 4 bases and J by 7 bases, 13 bases remained unmatched. Per germline, CDR1 SGHRS and CDR2 YFSETQ. The CDR3 length is 15 residues. CDR3 sequence (DNA): TGCGCCAGCAGCCCCGTGGCTAGCGGAGCAGTGACCCAGTACTTC. Encoded protein: CASSPVASGAVTQYF.

This sequence joins TRBV7-9 and TRBJ1-2; 8 bases match TRBD1. V was pared by 5 bases and J by 6 bases, with 8 bases of the junction left unmatched. The CDR3 contains 14 residues. Germline V lookup: CDR1 SEHNR, CDR2 FQNEAQ (reference sequence). The CDR3 spells CASSTNQGADGYTF. In DNA, the CDR3 is TGTGCCAGCAGCACGAACCAGGGGGCCGATGGCTACACCTTC.

This clone came up a few times. The chain recombines TRBV5-4 with TRBJ2-2; possibly TRBD2 for D (6 bases). The CDR3 length is 15 residues. The germline V gene has CDR1 SGHNT and CDR2 YYREEE (reference sequence). V lost 4 bases to trimming and J lost 0 bases, with 10 bases between them. The CDR3 region is CASSPGLSNTGELFF. The DNA of the CDR3 is TGTGCCAGCAGCCCGGGACTCTCGAACACCGGGGAGCTGTTTTTT. The full variable domain, its missing parts supplied by reference TRBV5-4 and TRBJ2-2, is ETGVTQSPTHLIKTRGQQVTLRCSSQSGHNTVSWYQQALGQGPQFIFQYYREEENGRGNFPPRFSGLQFPNYSSELNVNALELDDSALYLCASSPGLSNTGELFFGEGSRLTVL.

The chain joins TRBV9 to TRBJ1-3, with D perhaps matching TRBD1 (6 bases). V was cut by 0 bases and J by 1 base, with 11 bases left in between. This CDR3 is 16 amino acids long. Germline CDR1 is SGDLS and CDR2 is YYNGEE. The DNA for the CDR3 is TGTGCCAGCAGCGTAGTCGCCCAGGGGTCTGGAAACACCATATATTTT. It translates to CASSVVAQGSGNTIYF.

This sequence joins TRBV19 and TRBJ2-5; a possible D gene is TRBD2 (6 bases). TRBJ2-7 matches the DNA end more closely, so the J call is doubtful. Looked up from germline, CDR1 is LNHDA and CDR2 is SQIVND (reference sequence). The CDR3 contains 13 residues. Here the CDR3 reads CASSIPPGDEQYF. DNA for the CDR3: TGTGCCAGTAGTATACCCCCGGGGGACGAGCAGTACTTC.

The rearrangement links TRBV7-9 to TRBJ2-1; 7 nucleotides match TRBD1. Trimming at V came to 5 bases and at J to 3 bases, leaving 4 bases not matched to a gene. The CDR3 contains 14 residues. Looked up from germline, CDR1 is SEHNR and CDR2 is FQNEAQ (reference sequence). The CDR3 spells CASSLRQGYNEQFF. The CDR3 nucleotides read TGTGCCAGCAGCCTCCGACAGGGCTACAATGAGCAGTTCTTC.

The genes are TRBV5-1 and TRBJ1-3; D unclear. The V gene's germline CDR1 is SGHRS and CDR2 YFSETQ. The CDR3 has 16 residues. V was trimmed by 0 bases and J by 2 bases, leaving 12 bases between them. CDR3 protein: CASSLGASQAGNTIYF. The CDR3 DNA reads TGCGCCAGCAGCTTGGGGGCCTCCCAGGCTGGAAACACCATATATTTT. The whole variable domain, filled in from reference TRBV5-1 and TRBJ1-3, reads KAGVTQTPRYLIKTRGQQVTLSCSPISGHRSVSWYQQTPGQGLQFLFEYFSETQRNKGNFPGRFSGRQFSNSRSEMNVSTLELGDSALYLCASSLGASQAGNTIYFGEGSWLTVV.

The chain combines TRBV12-5 with TRBJ1-6; tentative D call: TRBD1 (5 bases). This CDR3 comprises 12 residues. From germline, CDR1 is LGHNT and CDR2 FRNRAP. DNA of the CDR3: TGTGCCTCTGGACACAATAATTCACCCCTCCACTTT. Protein product: CASGHNNSPLHF.

Remarks on this clone: An end of the junction does not agree with germline; a read error may underlie this. The chain employs TRBV5-1 and TRBJ2-3, with 11 bases identical to TRBD2. The CDR3 has 14 residues. Germline V gives CDR1 SGHRS, CDR2 YFSETQ. DNA for the CDR3: TGCGCCAGCAGCTCCACTAGCGGGGGAGATACGCGGTATTTT. Translation: CASSSTSGGDTRYF.

The chain uses TRBV27 and TRBJ2-7; 9 bases map to TRBD2. Germline V gene lookup returns CDR1 MNHEY and CDR2 SMNVEV (reference sequence). The CDR3 runs to 14 residues. Losses at the gene ends were 4 bases for V and 4 bases for J; bases not matched to a gene: 5. The CDR3 spells CASSSGTSWYEQYF. The CDR3 DNA sequence: TGTGCCAGCAGTTCAGGGACTAGCTGGTACGAGCAGTACTTC.

The CDR3 nucleotides are TGTGCCAGCAGGGACAACAGGGGGAAGAACGAGCAGTACTTC. Translated: CASRDNRGKNEQYF. J is TRBJ2-7 and V is TRBV2, with 8 bases lining up with TRBD1. The CDR3 has 14 residues. Trimming took 6 bases from V and 5 from J; bases not matched to a gene: 9. Per germline, CDR1 SNHLY and CDR2 FYNNEI.

On this clone: At one end, the junction sequence differs from germline, possibly due to a read error. V gene TRBV7-2 combines with J gene TRBJ2-7, with 9 bases fitting TRBD2. The CDR3 has 18 residues. Per the germline V gene, CDR1 is SGHTA and CDR2 is FQGNSA. The CDR3 protein is CASSLLSGLAGQNYGQYF. In DNA, the CDR3 is TGTGCCAGCAGCTTATTAAGTGGGCTAGCGGGGCAGAACTACGGGCAGTACTTC.

The chain couples TRBV5-6 to TRBJ1-5, with D unclear. Trimming removed 4 bases from V and 6 bases from J, with 14 bases in between. CDR1 and CDR2 from the germline V gene are SGHDT and YYEEEE. The CDR3 totals 14 residues. The CDR3 sequence: CASSTTMGSQPQHF. In DNA form, the CDR3 reads TGTGCCAGCAGCACAACGATGGGGAGTCAGCCCCAGCATTTT.

The CDR3, as DNA: TGCAGCGCGGAGGGACTGAACACAGATACGCAGTATTTT. It yields the protein CSAEGLNTDTQYF. The chain uses TRBV29-1 and TRBJ2-3, with a possible D match to TRBD2 (6 bases). V was trimmed by 7 bases and J by 2 bases, leaving 13 bases between them. Per germline, CDR1 SQVTM and CDR2 ANQGSEA. This CDR3 has 13 amino acids.

This chain joins TRBV7-9 and TRBJ1-3; unclear D gene. CDR1 SEHNR and CDR2 FQNEAQ come from the germline V gene (reference sequence). This CDR3 is built from 14 residues. Between the trimmed V and J ends, which lost 5 bases and 2 bases, there was a span of 10 bases. CDR3 in amino acids: CASSPPSTGNTIYF. In nucleotides, the CDR3 is TGTGCCAGCAGCCCCCCGAGTACTGGAAACACCATATATTTT.

The chain has TRBV7-9 and TRBJ2-1, with 9 bases fitting TRBD2. V lost 5 bases, J lost 10 bases, and 15 bases stayed unmatched. The CDR3 runs to 16 residues. CDR1 is SEHNR, CDR2 FQNEAQ, per germline (reference sequence). CDR3: CASSTPAWRGGSEQFF. CDR3 sequence (DNA): TGTGCCAGCAGCACCCCCGCCTGGCGGGGGGGCAGCGAGCAGTTCTTC.

V and J are TRBV11-2 and TRBJ2-1; D gene ambiguous. CDR1 SGHAT and CDR2 FQNNGV come from the germline V gene. This CDR3 is 13 amino acids long. V dropped 0 bases and J dropped 4 bases, with 4 bases sitting between them. CDR3 DNA: TGTGCCAGCAGCTTAGAATCTTACAATGAGCAGTTCTTC. Its protein is CASSLESYNEQFF. The entire variable domain, with the rest obtained from reference TRBV11-2 and TRBJ2-1, is as follows: EAGVAQSPRYKIIEKRQSVAFWCNPISGHATLYWYQQILGQGPKLLIQFQNNGVVDDSQLPKDRFSAERLKGVDSTLKIQPAKLEDSAVYLCASSLESYNEQFFGPGTRLTVL.

This chain joins TRBV2 and TRBJ1-1; no firm D call. Trimming removed 3 bases at V and 1 base at J, with 9 bases between. Germline lookup yields CDR1 SNHLY and CDR2 FYNNEI. The CDR3 consists of 14 residues. CDR3 DNA sequence: TGTGCCAGCAGTGATAGAGGAGAGAACACTGAAGCTTTCTTT. This gives the protein CASSDRGENTEAFF. Variable domain in full (rest from reference TRBV2 and TRBJ1-1): EPEVTQTPSHQVTQMGQEVILRCVPISNHLYFYWYRQILGQKVEFLVSFYNNEISEKSEIFDDQFSVERPDGSNFTLKIRSTKLEDSAMYFCASSDRGENTEAFFGQGTRLTVV.

This clone was seen a few times. The chain is built from TRBV25-1 and TRBJ2-3; 7 nucleotides match TRBD1. Trimming at V came to 1 base and at J to 4 bases, leaving 8 bases not matched to a gene. The CDR3 extends over 16 amino acids. The V gene's germline CDR1 is MGHDK and CDR2 SYGVNS. The CDR3 sequence is CASSELGQGVADTQYF. CDR3 sequence (DNA): TGTGCCAGCAGTGAATTAGGGCAGGGGGTCGCAGATACGCAGTATTTT.

The chain recombines TRBV4-3 with TRBJ1-2; D might be TRBD1 (5 bases). V was shortened by 0 bases and J by 6 bases, with 11 bases between the two germline ends. The CDR3 spans 14 residues. Per the germline V gene, CDR1 is LGHNA and CDR2 is YSLEER. The CDR3: CASSQEAGWNGYTF. In DNA, the CDR3 is TGCGCCAGCAGCCAAGAGGCAGGGTGGAATGGCTACACCTTC.

The chain is built from TRBV6-1 and TRBJ2-4; possible D gene TRBD1, 6 bases. The V end was cut by 5 bases, the J end by 7 bases, with 15 bases between. The CDR3 has 14 amino acids. The V gene's germline CDR1 is MNHNS and CDR2 SASEGT. The CDR3 loop is CASSIPGTLNIQYF. DNA for the CDR3: TGTGCCAGCAGTATTCCCGGGACATTGAACATTCAGTACTTC.

This clone was picked up a small number of times. This sequence joins TRBV29-1 and TRBJ1-5; perhaps TRBD1 as D (5 bases). The ends were cut back, 6 bases at V and 2 bases at J, with 14 bases in the middle. Germline CDR1 SQVTM, CDR2 ANQGSEA. The CDR3 has 14 amino acids. The CDR3 DNA reads as TGCAGCGTCCCGGGGGGAAGTGGCAATCAGCCCCAGCATTTT. This translates into CSVPGGSGNQPQHF.

The chain employs TRBV4-3 and TRBJ2-3; D is possibly TRBD2 (7 bases). This CDR3 is 18 amino acids long. Trimming stripped 0 bases from V and 2 bases from J, with 18 bases between. Germline CDR1 and CDR2: LGHNA and YSLEER. CDR3 loop: CASSQDPMGGANTDTQYF. CDR3 coding DNA: TGCGCCAGCAGCCAAGATCCGATGGGGGGGGCGAACACAGATACGCAGTATTTT.

The chain employs TRBV27 and TRBJ2-1; 7 nucleotides align to TRBD1. Trimming at V came to 5 bases and at J to 1 base, leaving 8 bases not matched to a gene. Germline V gene sequence: CDR1 MNHEY, CDR2 SMNVEV (reference sequence). The CDR3 is 16 residues long. CDR3 residues: CASSRGYRGSYNEQFF. CDR3 coding DNA: TGTGCCAGCAGTCGGGGCTACAGGGGTTCCTACAATGAGCAGTTCTTC.

The gene calls are TRBV19 and TRBJ1-2; TRBD1 matches 10 bases. The CDR3 has 13 amino acids. Germline lookup yields CDR1 LNHDA and CDR2 SQIVND (reference sequence). Losses at the gene ends were 8 bases for V and 8 bases for J; bases not matched to a gene: 8. CDR3 amino acids: CASFTGTGAGYTF. CDR3 nucleotides: TGTGCCAGTTTCACCGGGACAGGGGCAGGCTACACCTTC.

V usage is TRBV15 and J usage is TRBJ2-2; 8 bases map to TRBD1. The CDR3 extends over 13 amino acids. CDR1 and CDR2 from the germline V gene are LNHNV and YYDKDF (reference sequence). V was clipped by 8 bases and J by 4 bases; unmatched bases: 3. The CDR3 sequence: CATDTGGTGELFF. CDR3 bases: TGTGCCACCGATACAGGGGGCACCGGGGAGCTGTTTTTT.